This T cell receptor (beta chain) was sequenced for a study of blood T cell repertoires in COVID-19. The overall study: The United States, Italy and Spain were the sources of the acute and convalescent COVID-19 samples. Nucleic acid was either cDNA or gDNA, and it came from T cells, B-cell-depleted T cells, or PBMCs.

The CDR3 spans 14 residues. The V gene's germline CDR1 is MNHEY and CDR2 SVGAGI. Losses at the gene ends were 7 bases for V and 2 bases for J; bases not matched to a gene: 5. Original processing methods: Reference gene primer amplification in the assay estimated nucleated cell counts. Method: immunoSEQ multiplex PCR; TCRdb's copy keeps in-frame clones and lacks some. Clonal size and the V and J genes are those of that table, whereas D and trimming came from the DNA. The repertoire holds approximately 310,000 clones, with more than 75% as singletons. The sequenced sample consisted of peripheral blood. The chain has TRBV6-5 and TRBJ2-1, with 7 positions matching TRBD1. The clonotype was recovered from a woman in her forties or fifties who had recovered from COVID-19. In nucleotides, the CDR3 is TGTGCCAGCACCCCGACAGGGACCTACAATGAGCAGTTCTTC. Protein: CASTPTGTYNEQFF.